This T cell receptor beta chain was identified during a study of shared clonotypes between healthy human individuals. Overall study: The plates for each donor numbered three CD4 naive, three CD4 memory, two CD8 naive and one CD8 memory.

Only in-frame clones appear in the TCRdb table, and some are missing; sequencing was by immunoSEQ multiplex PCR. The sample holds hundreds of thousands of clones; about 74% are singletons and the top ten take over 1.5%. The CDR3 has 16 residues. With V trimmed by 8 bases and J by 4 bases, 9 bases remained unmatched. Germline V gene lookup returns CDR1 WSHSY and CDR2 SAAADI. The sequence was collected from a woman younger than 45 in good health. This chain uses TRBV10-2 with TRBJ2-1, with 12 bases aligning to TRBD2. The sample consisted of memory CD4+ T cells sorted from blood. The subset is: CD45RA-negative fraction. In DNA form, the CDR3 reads TGCGCCAGCGGCCCGGGACTAGCGGGTTCTTACAATGAGCAGTTCTTC. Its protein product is CASGPGLAGSYNEQFF.